These T cell receptor beta chains were read from a single sample in a study of glioma-infiltrating T cells after dendritic cell vaccination. The method was immunoSEQ multiplex PCR; TCRdb's version includes in-frame clones alone and lacks a portion of them. The sample holds 70,000 to 90,000 clones, 83% seen once. The specimen comprised blood, sampled after dendritic cell vaccination. These receptors originate from a human donor with glioblastoma. CDR3s include the opening cysteine and the closing phenylalanine or tryptophan. Fields, in order: clone size, J gene, D gene, V gene, CDR3 DNA, CDR3 protein. D genes are given only for firm matches. Expanded clones get a size class; other rows say once, few or many, or leave the size out.

abundance: NA
j_gene: TRBJ1-1
d_gene: NA
v_gene: TRBV29-1
CDR3nt: TGCAGCGTTGATGATGCGTACACTGAAGCTTTCTTT
CDR3aa: CSVDDAYTEAFF

abundance: NA
j_gene: TRBJ1-6
d_gene: NA
v_gene: TRBV27
CDR3nt: TGTGCCAGCAGTTCAATCTGGGACACCTTGAGCTCCTATAATTCACCCCTCCACTTT
CDR3aa: CASSSIWDTLSSYNSPLHF

abundance: NA
j_gene: TRBJ1-1
d_gene: NA
v_gene: TRBV19
CDR3nt: TGTGCCAGTAGTCTCGCTGACAGGAACACTGAAGCTTTCTTT
CDR3aa: CASSLADRNTEAFF

abundance: NA
j_gene: TRBJ2-7
d_gene: NA
v_gene: TRBV6-6
CDR3nt: TGTGCCAGCAGTTACGGGCAGTCCTACGAGCAGTACTTC
CDR3aa: CASSYGQSYEQYF

abundance: NA
j_gene: TRBJ1-4
d_gene: NA
v_gene: TRBV5-1
CDR3nt: TGCGCCAGCAGCTTGGCTTCAGATGTAAAACTGTTTTTT
CDR3aa: CASSLASDVKLFF

abundance: NA
j_gene: TRBJ1-2
d_gene: TRBD1
v_gene: TRBV7-2
CDR3nt: TGTGCCAGCAGCTTACCCGCCCGAGGGGGCGAAGGCTACACCTTC
CDR3aa: CASSLPARGGEGYTF

abundance: few
j_gene: TRBJ2-5
d_gene: TRBD2
v_gene: TRBV2
CDR3nt: TGTGCCACCATCATACCGGGGGGAGAGCGTGAGACCCAGTACTTC
CDR3aa: CATIIPGGERETQYF

abundance: NA
j_gene: TRBJ2-6
d_gene: NA
v_gene: TRBV5-4
CDR3nt: TGTGCCAGCAGCTCCGCGGAAGGTGGGGCCAACGTCCTGACTTTC
CDR3aa: CASSSAEGGANVLTF

abundance: NA
j_gene: TRBJ1-1
d_gene: TRBD1
v_gene: TRBV5-1
CDR3nt: TGCGCCAGCAGCCCAGTGACAGGGGCAGAGAACACTGAAGCTTTCTTT
CDR3aa: CASSPVTGAENTEAFF

abundance: NA
j_gene: TRBJ2-2
d_gene: NA
v_gene: TRBV5-1
CDR3nt: TGCGCCAGCAGCTTGGAAGGGTTCGGGGCCGGGGAGCTGTTTTTT
CDR3aa: CASSLEGFGAGELFF

abundance: NA
j_gene: TRBJ1-2
d_gene: NA
v_gene: TRBV6-1
CDR3nt: TGTGCCAGCAGCGACCGGGGAGTTTATGGCTACACCTTC
CDR3aa: CASSDRGVYGYTF

abundance: NA
j_gene: TRBJ2-7
d_gene: NA
v_gene: TRBV27
CDR3nt: TGTGCCAGCAGTCCTGGCTTGACACCGTCCTACGAGCAGTACTTC
CDR3aa: CASSPGLTPSYEQYF

abundance: NA
j_gene: TRBJ1-2
d_gene: TRBD1
v_gene: TRBV5-1
CDR3nt: TGCGCCAGCAGGGTAAATACAGGGGACTATGGCTACACCTTC
CDR3aa: CASRVNTGDYGYTF

abundance: NA
j_gene: TRBJ2-5
d_gene: NA
v_gene: TRBV5-4
CDR3nt: TGTGCCAGCAGCTCCCTAAACCAAGAGACCCAGTACTTC
CDR3aa: CASSSLNQETQYF

abundance: NA
j_gene: TRBJ2-7
d_gene: NA
v_gene: TRBV7-2
CDR3nt: TGTGCCAGCAGCACCCCGGACTATTCCTACGAGCAGTACTTC
CDR3aa: CASSTPDYSYEQYF

abundance: NA
j_gene: TRBJ1-1
d_gene: TRBD1
v_gene: TRBV7-3
CDR3nt: TGTGCCAGCAGGCCTCAGGGGGGCACTGAAGCTTTCTTT
CDR3aa: CASRPQGGTEAFF

abundance: NA
j_gene: TRBJ1-1
d_gene: NA
v_gene: TRBV6-6
CDR3nt: TGTGCCAGCAGTTCTAATGATGTCGGGAACACTGAAGCTTTCTTT
CDR3aa: CASSSNDVGNTEAFF

abundance: NA
j_gene: TRBJ1-3
d_gene: NA
v_gene: TRBV6-5
CDR3nt: TGTGCCAGCAGTTACCTTGCGGGAAACACCATATATTTT
CDR3aa: CASSYLAGNTIYF

abundance: once
j_gene: TRBJ1-6
d_gene: NA
v_gene: TRBV7-6
CDR3nt: TGTGCCAGCACCGCGGACAAGACCTATAATTCACCCCTCCACTTT
CDR3aa: CASTADKTYNSPLHF

abundance: NA
j_gene: TRBJ1-6
d_gene: NA
v_gene: TRBV29-1
CDR3nt: TGCAGCGGGAACCAAGGGGGAAATTCACCCCTCCACTTT
CDR3aa: CSGNQGGNSPLHF

abundance: NA
j_gene: TRBJ1-2
d_gene: NA
v_gene: TRBV7-2
CDR3nt: TGTGCCAGCAGCCCAGGGTTGAAGGACTATGGCTACACCTTC
CDR3aa: CASSPGLKDYGYTF

abundance: few
j_gene: TRBJ1-6
d_gene: TRBD1
v_gene: TRBV14
CDR3nt: TGTGCCAGCAGCCGCGTCCATGACAGGGGGACCTATAATTCACCCCTCCACTTT
CDR3aa: CASSRVHDRGTYNSPLHF

abundance: NA
j_gene: TRBJ1-1
d_gene: TRBD1
v_gene: TRBV29-1
CDR3nt: TGCAGCGGACAGGGTCCGGGGATGAACACTGAAGCTTTCTTT
CDR3aa: CSGQGPGMNTEAFF

abundance: NA
j_gene: TRBJ2-3
d_gene: NA
v_gene: TRBV19
CDR3nt: TGTGCCAGTAACAGAGGGAGAAACACAAATACGCAGTATTTT
CDR3aa: CASNRGRNTNTQYF

abundance: NA
j_gene: TRBJ2-2
d_gene: TRBD2
v_gene: TRBV27
CDR3nt: TGTGCCAGCAGTTCCCGACTAGCGGGGCGGGCCGGGGAGCTGTTTTTT
CDR3aa: CASSSRLAGRAGELFF

abundance: NA
j_gene: TRBJ2-2
d_gene: NA
v_gene: TRBV7-7
CDR3nt: TGTGCCAGCAGCTTACGAGATGGGGAGCTGTTTTTT
CDR3aa: CASSLRDGELFF

abundance: few
j_gene: TRBJ1-5
d_gene: NA
v_gene: TRBV5-4
CDR3nt: TGTGCCAGCAGCCTGGGCGGGGTTGGTGACAATCAGCCCCAGCATTTT
CDR3aa: CASSLGGVGDNQPQHF

abundance: NA
j_gene: TRBJ1-2
d_gene: NA
v_gene: TRBV6-1
CDR3nt: TGTGCCAGCAGTGACCGTACAAACTATGGCTACACCTTC
CDR3aa: CASSDRTNYGYTF

abundance: NA
j_gene: TRBJ2-2
d_gene: NA
v_gene: TRBV6-4
CDR3nt: TGTGCCAGCAGTCACGACTGGACAGGGGAGCTGTTTTTT
CDR3aa: CASSHDWTGELFF

abundance: NA
j_gene: TRBJ2-1
d_gene: NA
v_gene: TRBV5-1
CDR3nt: TGCGCCAGCAGCCCGAGACTAGAAAACAATGAGCAGTTCTTC
CDR3aa: CASSPRLENNEQFF

abundance: NA
j_gene: TRBJ1-5
d_gene: NA
v_gene: TRBV7-9
CDR3nt: TGTGCCAGCAGCTTAGCGGGCAGTAATCAGCCCCAGCATTTT
CDR3aa: CASSLAGSNQPQHF

abundance: NA
j_gene: TRBJ1-2
d_gene: NA
v_gene: TRBV19
CDR3nt: TGTGCCAGTAGTATAGATCTTAAGGAACAGGACTATGGCTACACCTTC
CDR3aa: CASSIDLKEQDYGYTF

abundance: NA
j_gene: TRBJ1-4
d_gene: NA
v_gene: TRBV7-9
CDR3nt: TGTGCCAGCAGCTTAACGCGTACAACTAATGAAAAACTGTTTTTT
CDR3aa: CASSLTRTTNEKLFF

abundance: once
j_gene: TRBJ2-7
d_gene: NA
v_gene: TRBV30
CDR3nt: TGTGCCTGGAGCGACCAAGACTACGGCGAGCAGTACTTC
CDR3aa: CAWSDQDYGEQYF

abundance: medium-sized
j_gene: TRBJ2-1
d_gene: NA
v_gene: TRBV27
CDR3nt: TGTGCCAGCACCCAGACTAGTTCACCCTACAATGAGCAGTTCTTC
CDR3aa: CASTQTSSPYNEQFF

abundance: many
j_gene: TRBJ2-3
d_gene: NA
v_gene: TRBV7-6
CDR3nt: TGTGCCAGCAGCTTAGGCAGGGCAGATACGCAGTATTTT
CDR3aa: CASSLGRADTQYF

abundance: NA
j_gene: TRBJ2-3
d_gene: TRBD1
v_gene: TRBV11-2
CDR3nt: TGTGCCAGCAGCCCACCGCGGACAGGGAAGGCAGATACGCAGTATTTT
CDR3aa: CASSPPRTGKADTQYF

abundance: NA
j_gene: TRBJ1-3
d_gene: TRBD1
v_gene: TRBV7-6
CDR3nt: TGTGCCAGCAGGCCCGGGACAGGGGGCTCTGGAAACACCATATATTTT
CDR3aa: CASRPGTGGSGNTIYF

abundance: NA
j_gene: TRBJ1-2
d_gene: NA
v_gene: TRBV7-3
CDR3nt: TGTGCCAGCAGCCTAAGCACAGGTGCCGCTAACTATGGCTACACCTTC
CDR3aa: CASSLSTGAANYGYTF

abundance: NA
j_gene: TRBJ1-1
d_gene: TRBD1
v_gene: TRBV6-6
CDR3nt: TGTGCCAGCAGTTACGCAAAGACAGGGAGACCTGAAGCTTTCTTT
CDR3aa: CASSYAKTGRPEAFF

abundance: NA
j_gene: TRBJ2-7
d_gene: NA
v_gene: TRBV25-1
CDR3nt: TGTGCCAGCAGTGCGGGACTCCCCGGGCAGTACTTC
CDR3aa: CASSAGLPGQYF

abundance: NA
j_gene: TRBJ1-1
d_gene: TRBD1
v_gene: TRBV2
CDR3nt: TGTGCCAGCACGAGGGACAGGGGTTTGAACACTGAAGCTTTCTTT
CDR3aa: CASTRDRGLNTEAFF

abundance: few
j_gene: TRBJ1-1
d_gene: NA
v_gene: TRBV7-9
CDR3nt: TGTGCCAGCAGCTTAGATTCCACGGGGAACACTGAAGCTTTCTTT
CDR3aa: CASSLDSTGNTEAFF

abundance: NA
j_gene: TRBJ2-1
d_gene: TRBD2
v_gene: TRBV9
CDR3nt: TGTGCCAGCAGCTCCGGGACTAGCTCCTACAATGAGCAGTTCTTC
CDR3aa: CASSSGTSSYNEQFF

abundance: NA
j_gene: TRBJ1-4
d_gene: TRBD1
v_gene: TRBV30
CDR3nt: TGTGCCTGGAGTGATGGGACAGAAAATGAAAAACTGTTTTTT
CDR3aa: CAWSDGTENEKLFF

abundance: NA
j_gene: TRBJ2-7
d_gene: TRBD2
v_gene: TRBV19
CDR3nt: TGTGCCAGTAGTACGTCCTGGGGAGGGTACGAGCAGTACTTC
CDR3aa: CASSTSWGGYEQYF

abundance: once
j_gene: TRBJ1-4
d_gene: NA
v_gene: TRBV6-5
CDR3nt: TGTGCCAGCAGGGCTCCCAATGAAAAACTGTTTTTT
CDR3aa: CASRAPNEKLFF

abundance: NA
j_gene: TRBJ1-1
d_gene: TRBD1
v_gene: TRBV7-2
CDR3nt: TGTGCCAGCAGCTTCGACAGGGCGAACACTGAAGCTTTCTTT
CDR3aa: CASSFDRANTEAFF

abundance: once
j_gene: TRBJ1-1
d_gene: NA
v_gene: TRBV6-1
CDR3nt: TGTGCCAGTAGTGCCCCAGGGAGGAAGAACACTGAAGCTTTCTTT
CDR3aa: CASSAPGRKNTEAFF

abundance: NA
j_gene: TRBJ1-6
d_gene: TRBD1
v_gene: TRBV4-1
CDR3nt: TGCGCCAGCAGCCAAGAGCCAGGGGGAAATAATTCACCCCTCCACTTT
CDR3aa: CASSQEPGGNNSPLHF

abundance: NA
j_gene: TRBJ2-1
d_gene: TRBD2
v_gene: TRBV7-2
CDR3nt: TGTGCCAGCAGCTTTAGCGGGGGGGATGAGCAGTTCTTC
CDR3aa: CASSFSGGDEQFF

abundance: NA
j_gene: TRBJ2-7
d_gene: NA
v_gene: TRBV19
CDR3nt: TGTGCCAGTAGTCTCTCGTGGGGCCTTGGAGCTCAGTTTTACGAGCAGTACTTC
CDR3aa: CASSLSWGLGAQFYEQYF

abundance: NA
j_gene: TRBJ1-5
d_gene: TRBD1
v_gene: TRBV18
CDR3nt: TGTGCCAGCTCGCCCGACAGGGGAGGCAATCAGCCCCAGCATTTT
CDR3aa: CASSPDRGGNQPQHF

abundance: few
j_gene: TRBJ2-2
d_gene: NA
v_gene: TRBV5-5
CDR3nt: TGTGCCAGCACCCTGACACCGGGGGAGCTGTTTTTT
CDR3aa: CASTLTPGELFF

abundance: NA
j_gene: TRBJ2-7
d_gene: NA
v_gene: TRBV19
CDR3nt: TGTGCCAGTAGCAAGGGGGGGGAATACGAGCAGTACTTC
CDR3aa: CASSKGGEYEQYF

abundance: NA
j_gene: TRBJ2-6
d_gene: NA
v_gene: TRBV9
CDR3nt: TGTGCCAGCAGCGTAGGCTATGGGGCCAACGTCCTGACTTTC
CDR3aa: CASSVGYGANVLTF

abundance: NA
j_gene: TRBJ1-5
d_gene: TRBD1
v_gene: TRBV27
CDR3nt: TGTGCCAGCAGTTTATCCCCTTCGACAGGGTTGAAACAGCCCCAGCATTTT
CDR3aa: CASSLSPSTGLKQPQHF

abundance: NA
j_gene: TRBJ2-7
d_gene: NA
v_gene: TRBV30
CDR3nt: TGTGCCTGGAGCCACGGGTCAGGGCGCTCCTACGAGCAGTACTTC
CDR3aa: CAWSHGSGRSYEQYF

abundance: NA
j_gene: TRBJ1-2
d_gene: NA
v_gene: TRBV6-5
CDR3nt: TGTGCCAGCAGTTCAGGGATCGCTAACTATGGCTACACCTTC
CDR3aa: CASSSGIANYGYTF